The clone carrying this T cell receptor (beta chain) was observed many times. The CDR3 is made up of 16 amino acids. Germline values: CDR1 SGDLS, CDR2 YYNGEE. The V and J ends lost 3 bases and 4 bases, in that order; junction bases with no gene match: 7. TCRdb ran MiXCR on the 5' RACE reads and lists one entry per CDR3 protein. The data show tens of thousands of distinct CDR3 sequences, 30% seen once. The sequence was obtained from a female donor with breast cancer. This rearrangement joins TRBV9 to TRBJ1-3, with 10 bases that match TRBD1. Input material: tumor-infiltrating naive CD4+ T cells sorted from the breast tumor. Subset noted: naive CD4+ T cells, CD4+CD45RA+CD25-. Here the CDR3 DNA reads TGTGCCAGCAGCGGCGCCGGGACAGGGGAGGGAAACACCATATATTTT. This encodes CASSGAGTGEGNTIYF.